What follows describes a single TCR beta chain. This sample was taken from a study of blood T cell repertoires in COVID-19. The overall study: Italy, Spain and the United States were the sources of the convalescent and acute COVID-19 samples. The analysed material was cDNA or gDNA that came from T cells, B-cell-depleted T cells, or PBMCs.

Looked up from germline, CDR1 is MNHNS and CDR2 is SASEGT. V lost 2 bases, J lost 7 bases, and 23 bases lay in between. The CDR3 totals 17 residues. Original handling: Quantification of nucleated cells was approximated via reference gene primer amplification. Here immunoSEQ multiplex PCR was the method, and the copy in TCRdb shows in-frame clones only, minus some. That table is the source of V, J and clone size, and D and trimming were worked out from the DNA. This sample has about 130,000 clones, with roughly 80% found just once. Enrolled during active infection, Seattle patients were then followed longitudinally.

The sequence was collected from a woman aged 70-85 years with COVID-19, enrolled during active disease. The chain joins TRBV6-1 to TRBJ2-5, with TRBD2 as a possible D gene (6 bases). The sample comprised peripheral blood. In nucleotides, the CDR3 is TGTGCCAGCAGTGAATTGGGGACGGGGGACTTTCGAGGGACCCAGTACTTC. Encoded protein: CASSELGTGDFRGTQYF.